A selection of T cell receptor beta chains follows, all from one sample in a study of blood T cell repertoires in COVID-19. Produced via immunoSEQ multiplex PCR; TCRdb's table is partial and in-frame only. The table includes 140,000 to 150,000 clones, approximately 80% detected once. The sample taken for sequencing was peripheral blood. Receptors were obtained from a woman in her fifties or sixties with acute or convalescent COVID-19. The CDR3 runs from the conserved cysteine through the conserved F or W. Fields, in order: clone size, D gene, V gene, J gene, CDR3 DNA, CDR3 protein. A D gene is named only where the DNA matches it firmly. Not every row has a clone size; where given, it reads once, few, many or a size class.

.,TRBD1,TRBV19,TRBJ1-1,TGTGCCAGTAAACAGGGGGACACTGAAGCTTTCTTT,CASKQGDTEAFF
.,.,TRBV6-1,TRBJ2-3,TGTGCCAGCAGTGAGAACAGGGCAGATACGCAGTATTTT,CASSENRADTQYF
.,TRBD1,TRBV10-3,TRBJ1-1,TGTGCCACTACAGGGGTGCACACTGAAGCTTTCTTT,CATTGVHTEAFF
.,TRBD2,TRBV6-2/TRBV6-3,TRBJ2-7,TGTGCCAGCAGTTACGACGGCGCGGGGGGCGCTGGTTTCGAGCAGTACTTC,CASSYDGAGGAGFEQYF
.,.,TRBV19,TRBJ1-6,TGTGCCAGTAGTATAGCAAATGATTCACCCCTCCACTTT,CASSIANDSPLHF
.,.,TRBV18,TRBJ1-1,TGTGCCAGCTCACCCACACGACAGGTTCAAGTTGAAGCTTTCTTT,CASSPTRQVQVEAFF
.,TRBD2,TRBV4-3,TRBJ2-3,TGCGCCAGCAGCCAAGATCGAACTAGCGGCACAGATACGCAGTATTTT,CASSQDRTSGTDTQYF
few,.,TRBV6-1,TRBJ1-5,TGTGCCAGCAGTGAAGCGTGGGCGGGGCAGCCCCAGCATTTT,CASSEAWAGQPQHF
.,.,TRBV6-2/TRBV6-3,TRBJ2-3,TGTGCCAGCAGTTACCGGGGTGCAACAGATACGCAGTATTTT,CASSYRGATDTQYF
.,.,TRBV24-1,TRBJ1-2,TGTGCCACCAGTGATTGGGAGGGTACGGGCTATGGCTACACCTTC,CATSDWEGTGYGYTF
.,.,TRBV5-5,TRBJ1-5,TGTGCCAGCAGCTTGTACGGGAGCAATCAGCCCCAGCATTTT,CASSLYGSNQPQHF
.,.,TRBV30,TRBJ2-3,TGTGCCTGGAGTGTACTCAGCACAGATACGCAGTATTTT,CAWSVLSTDTQYF
.,TRBD1,TRBV29-1,TRBJ1-2,TGCAGCGGCGGGGACAGCTATGGCTACACCTTC,CSGGDSYGYTF
.,.,TRBV7-3,TRBJ1-6,TGTGCCAGCAGCTTAACGGAGACAGGCCCGCGGTCACCCCTCCACTTT,CASSLTETGPRSPLHF
many,.,TRBV4-3,TRBJ1-2,TGCGCCAGCAGCCCCACAGAGAGCTATGGCTACACCTTC,CASSPTESYGYTF
many,.,TRBV6-2/TRBV6-3,TRBJ1-3,TGTGCCAGCAACCCGGACAATGGAAACACCATATATTTT,CASNPDNGNTIYF
.,.,TRBV19,TRBJ2-1,TGTGCCAGTAGTATAGATCTATGGAGGAATGAGCAGTTCTTC,CASSIDLWRNEQFF
.,.,TRBV7-2,TRBJ1-2,TGTGCCAGCAGCTTACAGGGCGGGGAGAAGGGCTACACCTTC,CASSLQGGEKGYTF
.,.,TRBV19,TRBJ1-1,TGTGCCAGTAATCGATGGACAGCGAACACTGAAGCTTTCTTT,CASNRWTANTEAFF
.,.,TRBV7-3,TRBJ2-3,TGTGCCAGCAGCCCAGGAGGGGCAGATACGCAGTATTTT,CASSPGGADTQYF